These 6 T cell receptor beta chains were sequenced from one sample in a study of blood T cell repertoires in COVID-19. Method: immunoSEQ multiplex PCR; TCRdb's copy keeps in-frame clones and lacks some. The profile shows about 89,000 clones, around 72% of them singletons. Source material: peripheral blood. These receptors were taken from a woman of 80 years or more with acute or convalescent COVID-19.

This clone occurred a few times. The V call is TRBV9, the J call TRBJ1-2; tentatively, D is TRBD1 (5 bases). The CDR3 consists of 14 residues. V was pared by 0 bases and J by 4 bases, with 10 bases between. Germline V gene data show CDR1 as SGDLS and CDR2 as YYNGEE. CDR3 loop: CASSVGGGAYGYTF. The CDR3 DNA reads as TGTGCCAGCAGCGTAGGCGGAGGGGCCTATGGCTACACCTTC.

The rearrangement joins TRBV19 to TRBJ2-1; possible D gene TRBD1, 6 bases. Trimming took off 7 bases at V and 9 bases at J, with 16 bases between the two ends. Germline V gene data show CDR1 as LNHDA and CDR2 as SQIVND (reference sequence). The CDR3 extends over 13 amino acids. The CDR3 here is CASNNRVISEQFF. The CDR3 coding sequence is TGTGCCAGTAACAACAGGGTAATCAGTGAGCAGTTCTTC.

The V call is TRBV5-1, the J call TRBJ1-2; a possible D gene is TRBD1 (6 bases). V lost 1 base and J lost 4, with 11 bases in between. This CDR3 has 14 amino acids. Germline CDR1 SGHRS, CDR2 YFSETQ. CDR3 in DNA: TGCGCCAGCAGCTTGAGTAACAGGGCCTATGGCTACACCTTC. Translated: CASSLSNRAYGYTF.

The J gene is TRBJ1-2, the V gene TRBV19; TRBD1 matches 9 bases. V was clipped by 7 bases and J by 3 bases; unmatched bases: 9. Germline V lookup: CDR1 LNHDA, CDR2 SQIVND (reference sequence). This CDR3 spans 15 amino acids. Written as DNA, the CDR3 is TGTGCCAGTACCGGGGACAGGGCCGATTACTATGGCTACACCTTC. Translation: CASTGDRADYYGYTF.

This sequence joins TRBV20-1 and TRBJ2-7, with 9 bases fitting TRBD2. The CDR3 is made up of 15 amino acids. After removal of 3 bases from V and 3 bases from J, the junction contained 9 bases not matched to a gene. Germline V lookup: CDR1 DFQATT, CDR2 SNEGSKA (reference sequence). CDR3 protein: CSASSMASGDYEQYF. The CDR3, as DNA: TGCAGTGCTAGTTCAATGGCTAGCGGGGACTACGAGCAGTACTTC.

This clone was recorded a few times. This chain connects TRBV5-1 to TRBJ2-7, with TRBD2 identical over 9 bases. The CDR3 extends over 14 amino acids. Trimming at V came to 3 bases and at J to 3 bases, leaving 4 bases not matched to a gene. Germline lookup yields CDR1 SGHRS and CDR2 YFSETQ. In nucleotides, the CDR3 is TGCGCCAGCAGCTCCCCAGCGGGGGGCTACGAGCAGTACTTC. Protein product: CASSSPAGGYEQYF.